These T cell receptor beta chains were read from a single sample in a study of technical replicates of blood from a handful of donors. Only in-frame clones appear in the TCRdb table, and some are missing; sequencing was by immunoSEQ multiplex PCR. This table has around 93,000 clones, just under 95% appearing once. Source material: T cells isolated from PBMCs. All receptors come from a human donor in good health. The CDR3 runs from the conserved cysteine through the conserved F or W. A D gene is named only where the DNA matches it firmly. Clone size is not always given. Where it is, it says once, few, many or a class for expanded clones.

v_call	d_call	j_call	clone_size	cdr3_nt	cdr3_aa
TRBV19	TRBD1	TRBJ1-5	.	TGTGCCAGCGGACAGGGGATCAGTCAGCCCCAGCATTTT	CASGQGISQPQHF
TRBV30	TRBD2	TRBJ2-1	once	TGTGCCTGGAGTGTAGCCAGCGGGAGTCTTGAGCAGTTCTTC	CAWSVASGSLEQFF
TRBV19	.	TRBJ1-2	once	TGTGCCAGTAGTATTCAGGGCACTAACTATGGCTACACCTTC	CASSIQGTNYGYTF
TRBV5-4	.	TRBJ2-5	.	TGTGCCAGCAGCCTGGGGGGGCAGGGGCAAGAGACCCAGTACTTC	CASSLGGQGQETQYF
TRBV10-1	TRBD1	TRBJ1-1	.	TGCGCCAGCAGTGATCCGGGACAGGCGGCGGCTGAAGCTTTCTTT	CASSDPGQAAAEAFF
TRBV11-2	.	TRBJ2-1	.	TGTGCCAGCAGCCCAAGTGGGGGCGATGAGCAGTTCTTC	CASSPSGGDEQFF
TRBV5-1	TRBD2	TRBJ2-7	.	TGCGCCAGCAGCTGGGAGACTAGCGGGAGGGCCCGGAGCTCCTACGAGCAGTACTTC	CASSWETSGRARSSYEQYF
TRBV7-9	TRBD2	TRBJ2-3	.	TGTGCCAGCACCGGGACTAGCGGGAGGGAGTGGTTCATAGATACGCAGTATTTT	CASTGTSGREWFIDTQYF
TRBV13	TRBD1	TRBJ2-1	.	TGTGCCAGCAGCTTGATACAGGGGCTCTCCTACAATGAGCAGTTCTTC	CASSLIQGLSYNEQFF
TRBV28	TRBD1	TRBJ2-1	.	TGTGCCAGCAGTGCTCATCCGGGACAGGGAATGGATGAGCAGTTCTTC	CASSAHPGQGMDEQFF
TRBV7-9	TRBD1	TRBJ1-2	few	TGTGCCAGCAGCTTAGACAGGGGTGGCTACACCTTC	CASSLDRGGYTF
TRBV13	TRBD1	TRBJ2-5	.	TGTGCCAGCAGCCAGGACAGGATCACCCAGTACTTC	CASSQDRITQYF
TRBV19	.	TRBJ1-1	.	TGTGCCAGTAGTATTCAGGGGCTTAACACTGAAGCTTTCTTT	CASSIQGLNTEAFF
TRBV19	.	TRBJ2-4	.	TGTGCCAGTAGTATAGGCAGGGCGGGGAAAAACATTCAGTACTTC	CASSIGRAGKNIQYF